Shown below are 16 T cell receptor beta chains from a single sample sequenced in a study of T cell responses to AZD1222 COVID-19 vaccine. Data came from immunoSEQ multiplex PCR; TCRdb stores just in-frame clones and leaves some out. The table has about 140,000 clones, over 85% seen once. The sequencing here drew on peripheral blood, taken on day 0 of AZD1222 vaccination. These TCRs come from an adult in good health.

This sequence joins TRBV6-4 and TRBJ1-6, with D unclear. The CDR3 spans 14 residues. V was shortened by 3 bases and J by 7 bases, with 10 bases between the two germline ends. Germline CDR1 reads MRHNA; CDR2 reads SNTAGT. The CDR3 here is CASSEEGENSPLHF. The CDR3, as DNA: TGTGCCAGCAGTGAAGAGGGAGAGAATTCACCCCTCCACTTT.

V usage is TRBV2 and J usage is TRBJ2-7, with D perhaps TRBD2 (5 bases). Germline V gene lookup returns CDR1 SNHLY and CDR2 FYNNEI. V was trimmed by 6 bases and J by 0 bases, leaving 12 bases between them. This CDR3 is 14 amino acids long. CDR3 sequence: CASRTSGSSYEQYF. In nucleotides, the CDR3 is TGTGCCAGCAGAACGTCGGGGTCCTCCTACGAGCAGTACTTC.

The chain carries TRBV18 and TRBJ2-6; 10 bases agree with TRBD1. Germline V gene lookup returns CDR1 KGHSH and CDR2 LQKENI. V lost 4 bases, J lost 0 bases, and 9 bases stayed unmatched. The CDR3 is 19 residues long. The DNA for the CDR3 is TGTGCCAGCTCACTAGGGACAGGGGCCCGGGGCTCTGGGGCCAACGTCCTGACTTTC. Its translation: CASSLGTGARGSGANVLTF. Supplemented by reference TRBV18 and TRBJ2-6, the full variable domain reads NAGVMQNPRHLVRRRGQEARLRCSPMKGHSHVYWYRQLPEEGLKFMVYLQKENIIDESGMPKERFSAEFPKEGPSILRIQQVVRGDSAAYFCASSLGTGARGSGANVLTFGAGSRLTVL.

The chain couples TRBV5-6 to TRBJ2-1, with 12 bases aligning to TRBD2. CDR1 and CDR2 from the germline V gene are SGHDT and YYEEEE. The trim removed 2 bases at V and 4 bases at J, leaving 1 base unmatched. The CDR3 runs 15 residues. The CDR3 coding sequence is TGTGCCAGCAGCTTAGGACTAGCGGGGTACAATGAGCAGTTCTTC. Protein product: CASSLGLAGYNEQFF.

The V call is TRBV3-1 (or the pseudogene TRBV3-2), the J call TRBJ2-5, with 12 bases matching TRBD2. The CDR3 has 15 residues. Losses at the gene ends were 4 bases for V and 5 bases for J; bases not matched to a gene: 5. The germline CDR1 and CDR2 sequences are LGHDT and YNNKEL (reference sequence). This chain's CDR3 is CASSRGLAGMETQYF. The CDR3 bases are TGTGCCAGCAGCCGCGGACTAGCGGGGATGGAGACCCAGTACTTC.

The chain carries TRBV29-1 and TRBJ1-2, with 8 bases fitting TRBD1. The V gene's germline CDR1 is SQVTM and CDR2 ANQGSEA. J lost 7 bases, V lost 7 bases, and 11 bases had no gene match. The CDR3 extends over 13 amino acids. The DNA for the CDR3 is TGCAGCGCCCTGGGACAGGAGGGCCTTGGCTACACCTTC. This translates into CSALGQEGLGYTF. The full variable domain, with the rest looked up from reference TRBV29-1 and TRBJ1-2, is SAVISQKPSRDICQRGTSLTIQCQVDSQVTMMFWYRQQPGQSLTLIATANQGSEATYESGFVIDKFPISRPNLTFSTLTVSNMSPEDSSIYLCSALGQEGLGYTFGSGTRLTVV.

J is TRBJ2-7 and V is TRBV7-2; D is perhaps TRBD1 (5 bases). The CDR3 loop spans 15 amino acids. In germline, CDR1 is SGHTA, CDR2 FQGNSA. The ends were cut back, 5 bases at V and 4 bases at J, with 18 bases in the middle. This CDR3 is CASSQRFQGQYEQYF. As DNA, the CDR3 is TGTGCCAGCAGCCAAAGGTTTCAGGGTCAGTACGAGCAGTACTTC.

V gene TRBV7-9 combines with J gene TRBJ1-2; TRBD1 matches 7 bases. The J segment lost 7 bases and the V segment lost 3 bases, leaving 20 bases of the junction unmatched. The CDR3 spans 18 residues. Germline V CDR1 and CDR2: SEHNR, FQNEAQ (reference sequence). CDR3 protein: CASSFRRPPNDREGGYTF. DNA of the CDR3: TGTGCCAGCAGCTTTCGTCGACCTCCCAATGACAGGGAAGGTGGCTACACCTTC.

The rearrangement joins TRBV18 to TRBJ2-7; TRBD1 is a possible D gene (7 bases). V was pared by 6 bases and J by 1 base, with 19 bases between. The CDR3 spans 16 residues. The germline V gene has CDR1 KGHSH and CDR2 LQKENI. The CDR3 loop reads CASSQKTGTVSYEQYF. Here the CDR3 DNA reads TGTGCCAGCTCCCAAAAGACAGGGACTGTTTCCTACGAGCAGTACTTC.

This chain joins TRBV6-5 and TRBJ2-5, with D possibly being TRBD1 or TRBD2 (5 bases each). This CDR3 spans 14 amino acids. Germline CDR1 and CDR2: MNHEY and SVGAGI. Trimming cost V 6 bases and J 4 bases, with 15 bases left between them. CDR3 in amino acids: CASSPGLLGETQYF. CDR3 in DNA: TGTGCCAGCAGCCCGGGGCTGTTGGGAGAGACCCAGTACTTC.

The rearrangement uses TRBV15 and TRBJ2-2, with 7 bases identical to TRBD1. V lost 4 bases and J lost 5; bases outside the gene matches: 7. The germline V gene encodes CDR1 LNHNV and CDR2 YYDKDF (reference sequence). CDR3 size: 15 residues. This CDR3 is CATSKGALGTGELFF. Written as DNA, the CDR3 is TGTGCCACCAGCAAGGGGGCTTTGGGGACCGGGGAGCTGTTTTTT.

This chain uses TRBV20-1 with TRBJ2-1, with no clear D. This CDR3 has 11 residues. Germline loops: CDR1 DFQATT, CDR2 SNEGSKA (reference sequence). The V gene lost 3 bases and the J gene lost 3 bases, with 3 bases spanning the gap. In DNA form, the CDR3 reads TGCAGTGCTAGTTTCTACAATGAGCAGTTCTTC. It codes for CSASFYNEQFF.

The CDR3 loop is CASSPRVEEKLFF. CDR3 bases: TGTGCCAGCAGCCCAAGGGTTGAGGAAAAACTGTTTTTT. The J gene is TRBJ1-4, the V gene TRBV7-2; D gene uncertain. The ends were cut back, 5 bases at V and 8 bases at J, with 12 bases in the middle. This CDR3 contains 13 residues. Germline V gene sequence: CDR1 SGHTA, CDR2 FQGNSA.

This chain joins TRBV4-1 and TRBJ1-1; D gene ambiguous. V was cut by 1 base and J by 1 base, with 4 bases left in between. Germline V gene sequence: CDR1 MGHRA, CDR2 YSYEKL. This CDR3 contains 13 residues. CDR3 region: CASSQVRNTEAFF. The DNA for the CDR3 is TGCGCCAGCAGCCAAGTGCGGAACACTGAAGCTTTCTTT.

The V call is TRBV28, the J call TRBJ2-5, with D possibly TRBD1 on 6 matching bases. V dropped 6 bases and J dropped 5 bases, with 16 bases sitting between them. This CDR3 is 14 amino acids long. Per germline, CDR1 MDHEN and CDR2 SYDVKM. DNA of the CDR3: TGTGCCAGCAGGGATGGCAGGGGTGTTGAGACCCAGTACTTC. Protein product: CASRDGRGVETQYF.

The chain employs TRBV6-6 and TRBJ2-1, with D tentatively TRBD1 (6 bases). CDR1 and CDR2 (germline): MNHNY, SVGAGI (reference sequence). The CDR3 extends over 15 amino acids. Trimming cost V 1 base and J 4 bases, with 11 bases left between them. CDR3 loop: CASSYFGRGYNEQFF. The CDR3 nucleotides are TGTGCCAGCAGTTACTTCGGCAGGGGATACAATGAGCAGTTCTTC.